The subject of this entry is one TCR beta chain. Antigen specificity is unknown. The data belong to a study of shared clonotypes between healthy human individuals. Notes on the study in general: When compared with the clonotypes that were shared by all four sorted-subset donors, the non-shared clonotypes turned out to have lower generation probabilities.

CD45RO-negative, CCR7-positively selected cells formed the naive CD8 fraction, excluding terminally differentiated effector memory CD45RA+ cells. Profiled with immunoSEQ multiplex PCR; TCRdb holds only in-frame clones, not every one. The sample has some 2.1 million clones; around 93% are singletons. The TCR comes from a young man in good health. Some clones in this sample may be carry-over from other donors' samples. The sequencing sample was made of naive CD8+ T cells from PBMCs.

The chain's CDR3 is CASSLMGQGVEKLFF. The CDR3 DNA sequence: TGTGCCAGCAGTTTAATGGGACAGGGGGTTGAAAAACTGTTTTTT. The chain has TRBV28 and TRBJ1-4, with 11 bases aligning to TRBD1. The CDR3 loop spans 15 amino acids. J was trimmed by 7 bases and V by 2 bases; bases with no gene match: 3. Germline CDR1 reads MDHEN; CDR2 reads SYDVKM.